What follows describes a single TCR beta chain. Its antigen is still unknown. The PCR used 60 Vbeta and 13 Jbeta primers. Sequencing used immunoSEQ multiplex PCR; TCRdb keeps in-frame clones, though not all of them. The sample consists of some 250,000 clones, roughly 82% of them appearing once. The entry originates in a study of cytomegalovirus exposure and HLA in healthy donors. Study as a whole: Samples from HLA-typed donors yielded some 85 million unique TCRs in an early data release. Points from the study as a whole: Donor immune exposure was known only as CMV serostatus. In a later analysis, a genetic analysis reported fewer productive-TCR N-insertions in an Asian-associated ancestry cluster than the cohort average.

The V gene lost 5 bases and the J gene lost 1 base, with 12 bases spanning the gap. Per the germline V gene, CDR1 is MNHEY and CDR2 is SVGAGI. The CDR3 runs to 15 residues. When sampled, the donors appeared nominally healthy, though they likely had unrecorded immune exposures. This TCR derives from a middle-aged woman in good health and CMV-seropositive. The specimen sequenced was PBMCs. The chain employs TRBV6-5 and TRBJ2-1, with a possible D match to TRBD1 (6 bases). As DNA, the CDR3 is TGTGCCAGCAGTAAAACAGGGCAGTCCTACAATGAGCAGTTCTTC. Its translation: CASSKTGQSYNEQFF.